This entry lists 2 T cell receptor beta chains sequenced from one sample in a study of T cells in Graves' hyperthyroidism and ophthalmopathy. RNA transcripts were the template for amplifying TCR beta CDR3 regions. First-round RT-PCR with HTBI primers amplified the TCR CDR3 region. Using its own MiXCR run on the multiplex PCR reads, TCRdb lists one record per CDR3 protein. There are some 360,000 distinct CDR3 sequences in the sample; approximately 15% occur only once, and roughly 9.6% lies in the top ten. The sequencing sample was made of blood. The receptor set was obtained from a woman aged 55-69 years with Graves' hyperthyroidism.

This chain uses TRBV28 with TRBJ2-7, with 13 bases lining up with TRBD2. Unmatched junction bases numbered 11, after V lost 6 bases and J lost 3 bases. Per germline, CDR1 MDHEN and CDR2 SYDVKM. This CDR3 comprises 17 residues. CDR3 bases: TGTGCCAGCAGAGGACTAGCGGGAGTCCCCGGGGGCTACGAGCAGTACTTC. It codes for CASRGLAGVPGGYEQYF.

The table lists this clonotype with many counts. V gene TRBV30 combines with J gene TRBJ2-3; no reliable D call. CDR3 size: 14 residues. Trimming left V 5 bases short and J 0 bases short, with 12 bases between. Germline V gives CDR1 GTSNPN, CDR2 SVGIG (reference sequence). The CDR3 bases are TGTGCCTGGGAACTTAAATCTAGCACAGATACGCAGTATTTT. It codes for CAWELKSSTDTQYF.